The clone carrying this T cell receptor (beta chain) came up many times. The data were obtained in a study of T cells after yellow fever vaccination. TCRdb fed the 5' RACE reads into MiXCR, producing one record per CDR3 protein. This sample carries hundreds of thousands of distinct CDR3 sequences, approximately 19% of them seen once, and the ten largest clones take 18%. This CDR3 comprises 15 residues. Germline assignment: CDR1 SQVTM and CDR2 ANQGSEA. V was shortened by 7 bases and J by 1 base, with 17 bases between the two germline ends. The sample consisted of PBMCs, taken before the yellow fever booster vaccination. The clonotype was recovered from a man aged 18-30 years who received the YFV17D yellow fever vaccine. This chain connects TRBV29-1 to TRBJ2-1; possibly TRBD1 for D (6 bases). In DNA form, the CDR3 reads TGCAGCGGGGGTGAACCGGACAGATCCTACAATGAGCAGTTCTTC. It translates to CSGGEPDRSYNEQFF.